This T cell receptor (beta chain) was identified during a study of Ad26.COV2.S vaccination and SARS-CoV-2 variants. Study overall: Donor was in the COV1001 Ad26.COV2.S trial arm. By the intramuscular route, Ad26.COV2.S was given once, or twice 56 days apart. Study-wide results and limits: Placebo recipients showed lower spike-specific TCR breadth than vaccinees.

Some clones are missing from TCRdb's copy, which holds only in-frame ones; the method was immunoSEQ multiplex PCR. The repertoire includes about 320,000 clones, 86% of them detected once, and 1.9% sits in the top ten. Regarding treatment: around 19 received Ad26.COV2.S at low or high dose, single or two shots; about 5 received placebo; per-sample allocation not given. Day 63 after the first injection of vaccine or placebo was the sampling time. As concerns this clone: The antigen is undetermined.

The CDR3 totals 14 residues. This clonotype originated in a person between 18 and 60 years old who received the Ad26.COV2.S COVID-19 vaccine or a placebo. The rearrangement joins TRBV21-1 to TRBJ1-1; the table's TRBD1 call for D was not verified on the DNA. TRBV21-1 is tagged as a pseudogene. The specimen was peripheral blood, collected in a trial of Ad26.COV2.S vaccine versus placebo. The DNA for the CDR3 is TGTCCCAAAGAAGGGCAGGGTTTTGACACTGAAGCTTTCTTT. Its protein is CPKEGQGFDTEAFF.